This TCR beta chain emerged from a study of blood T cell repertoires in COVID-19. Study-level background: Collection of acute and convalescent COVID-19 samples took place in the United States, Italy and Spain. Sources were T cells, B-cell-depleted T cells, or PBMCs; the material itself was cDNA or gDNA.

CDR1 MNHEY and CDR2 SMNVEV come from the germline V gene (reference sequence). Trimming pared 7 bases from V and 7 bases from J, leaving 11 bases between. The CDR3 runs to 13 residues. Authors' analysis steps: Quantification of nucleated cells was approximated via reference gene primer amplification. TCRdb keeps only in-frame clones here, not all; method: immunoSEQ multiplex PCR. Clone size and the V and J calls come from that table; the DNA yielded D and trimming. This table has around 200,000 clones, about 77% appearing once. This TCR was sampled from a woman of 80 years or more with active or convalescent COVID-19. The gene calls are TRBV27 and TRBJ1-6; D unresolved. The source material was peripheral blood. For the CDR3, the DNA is TGTGCCAGCACGCCCTCGCGGAATTCACCCCTCCACTTT. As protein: CASTPSRNSPLHF.